The T cell receptor (beta chain) under discussion was sequenced for a study of spatial heterogeneity in lung cancer. The V gene's germline CDR1 is DFQATT and CDR2 SNEGSKA (reference sequence). The V gene lost 2 bases and the J gene lost 5 bases, with 16 bases spanning the gap. The CDR3 extends over 14 amino acids. The time point is: sample taken at primary tumor resection. TCRdb reprocessed the 5' RACE reads with MiXCR, giving one entry per CDR3 protein. The repertoire holds about 10,000 distinct CDR3 sequences, with over 6% as singletons. This clonotype was observed at least ten times. Its antigen is still unknown. Study results and caveats: The numbers of ubiquitous and regional expanded TCRs correlated with ubiquitous and regional nonsynonymous mutations, respectively. Tumor mutation count correlated with how many alpha and beta TCRs expanded intratumorally.

The chain recombines TRBV20-1 with TRBJ2-7, with D hard to call. The source was lung tumor tissue, collected at surgery. The receptor was derived from a male donor with early-stage non-small cell lung cancer. The DNA of the CDR3 is TGCAGTGCTAGAATCCCTGGCGGTAAGAACGAGCAGTACTTC. Amino acids: CSARIPGGKNEQYF.